These 12 T cell receptor beta chains were all obtained from the same sample, sequenced in a study of long-term antiretroviral therapy in people with HIV. Version v3.0 of the immunoSEQ assay ran at survey level. Generated by immunoSEQ multiplex PCR, the TCRdb table keeps only in-frame clones and is missing some. The sample yields about 16,000 clones, around three quarters seen once. Sequencing was performed on unsorted PBMCs, taken 1.5 years before starting antiretroviral therapy. The receptor set was obtained from a woman aged 45-65 years with HIV.

The J gene is TRBJ2-3, the V gene TRBV7-9; D not certain. Germline V gene lookup returns CDR1 SEHNR and CDR2 FQNEAQ (reference sequence). This CDR3 has 16 amino acids. Trimming removed 2 bases from V and 6 bases from J, with 18 bases in between. The DNA of the CDR3 is TGTGCCAGCAGCTTACTAGTTGGGTCCTCGCTGGATACGCAGTATTTT. This translates into CASSLLVGSSLDTQYF.

The rearrangement joins TRBV7-9 to TRBJ2-3; no clear D gene. Deletions cut 1 base from V and 5 bases from J, with 10 bases between. Germline loops: CDR1 SEHNR, CDR2 FQNEAQ (reference sequence). This CDR3 spans 14 amino acids. CDR3 amino acids: CASSLGLAGDTQYF. The DNA of the CDR3 is TGTGCCAGCAGCTTAGGTTTGGCCGGAGATACGCAGTATTTT.

As DNA, the CDR3 is TGCGCCAGCAAAAGGGGGGAAGGGGAAAAACTGTTTTTT. It is translated as CASKRGEGEKLFF. The chain couples TRBV5-1 to TRBJ1-4; a weak D match, TRBD1 (6 bases). The CDR3 is 13 residues long. Looked up from germline, CDR1 is SGHRS and CDR2 is YFSETQ. V was trimmed by 6 bases and J by 8 bases, leaving 14 bases between them.

This clone is a singleton in its sample. The genes are TRBV7-9 and TRBJ2-3, with TRBD1 identical over 7 bases. CDR1 is SEHNR and CDR2 is FQNEAQ in the germline V gene (reference sequence). The CDR3 consists of 18 residues. With V trimmed by 4 bases and J by 1 base, 14 bases remained unmatched. The CDR3 DNA sequence: TGTGCCAGCAGCTCGACCCTAGGACAGGCCTGGGGCACAGATACGCAGTATTTT. Encoded protein: CASSSTLGQAWGTDTQYF.

The V gene is TRBV6-1, the J gene TRBJ1-1, with D maybe TRBD1 (6 bases). Germline CDR1 and CDR2: MNHNS and SASEGT. V dropped 3 bases and J dropped 3 bases, with 11 bases sitting between them. The CDR3 spans 14 residues. The chain's CDR3 is CASSDQGMYTEAFF. The DNA of the CDR3 is TGTGCCAGCAGTGATCAGGGGATGTACACTGAAGCTTTCTTT.

The chain links TRBV7-2 to TRBJ1-5, with 8 bases fitting TRBD1. The germline gives CDR1 SGHTA, CDR2 FQGNSA. The CDR3 is made up of 13 amino acids. Losses at the gene ends were 5 bases for V and 7 bases for J; bases not matched to a gene: 4. CDR3 sequence: CASSLRQGQPQHF. DNA for the CDR3: TGTGCCAGCAGCCTACGACAGGGGCAGCCCCAGCATTTT.

The V call is TRBV5-1, the J call TRBJ2-3; TRBD2 matches at 13 bases. The CDR3 loop spans 16 amino acids. V lost 3 bases, J lost 3 bases, and 4 bases stayed unmatched. The germline V gene encodes CDR1 SGHRS and CDR2 YFSETQ. CDR3 sequence reads: CASSSGTSGDTDTQYF. CDR3 DNA sequence: TGCGCCAGCAGCTCTGGGACTAGCGGGGATACAGATACGCAGTATTTT.

The genes are TRBV5-8 and TRBJ2-3, with D tentatively TRBD2 (5 bases). Germline V gene sequence: CDR1 SGHTS, CDR2 YDEGEE. This CDR3 has 13 amino acids. With 0 bases removed from V and 6 bases from J, the gap between germline ends came to 8 bases. CDR3 sequence: CASSLGTGDTQYF. CDR3 sequence (DNA): TGTGCCAGCAGCTTGGGGACTGGGGATACGCAGTATTTT.

This clone has just a few counts. The chain carries TRBV27 and TRBJ1-6, with a weak D call TRBD1 (5 bases). CDR1 and CDR2 from the germline V gene are MNHEY and SMNVEV (reference sequence). The CDR3 contains 17 residues. V dropped 4 bases and J dropped 0 bases, with 13 bases sitting between them. CDR3: CASSSRGLSSYNSPLHF. As DNA, the CDR3 is TGTGCCAGCAGTTCAAGGGGACTGAGCTCCTATAATTCACCCCTCCACTTT.

The J gene is TRBJ1-5, the V gene TRBV7-1, with D uncertain. TRBV7-1 is assigned to the ORF class and has an uncertain function. This CDR3 spans 13 amino acids. V lost 4 bases, J lost 0 bases, and 4 bases lay in between. CDR3 protein: CASSLDSNQPQHF. The CDR3, as DNA: TGTGCCAGCAGCTTAGATAGCAATCAGCCCCAGCATTTT.

The chain employs TRBV9 and TRBJ1-3; possible D gene TRBD1, 5 bases. Germline CDR1 and CDR2: SGDLS and YYNGEE. V lost 7 bases to trimming and J lost 4 bases, with 15 bases between them. This CDR3 is built from 14 residues. This chain's CDR3 is CASAGNVPGNTIYF. The CDR3 DNA sequence: TGTGCCAGCGCAGGGAATGTTCCCGGAAACACCATATATTTT.

In the case of this clone: Other DNA sequences in the sample encode the same CDR3. The chain employs TRBV7-9 and TRBJ1-1; D possibly corresponds to TRBD1 (5 bases). CDR3 length: 13 residues. Germline-derived CDR1 and CDR2 are SEHNR and FQNEAQ (reference sequence). Trimming cost V 1 base and J 4 bases, with 7 bases left between them. CDR3 sequence: CASSLGGGTEAFF. CDR3 bases: TGTGCCAGCAGCTTAGGGGGGGGCACTGAAGCTTTCTTT.